The entry below describes one T cell receptor beta chain. Its cognate antigen is unknown. V was cut by 4 bases and J by 8 bases, with 12 bases left in between. The CDR3 is 13 amino acids. In germline, CDR1 is MNHNY, CDR2 SVGAGI (reference sequence). Sequencing used cDNA as its template, made by extracting RNA and reverse transcribing it. Data came from immunoSEQ multiplex PCR; TCRdb stores just in-frame clones and leaves some out. This sample has 150,000 to 200,000 clones; just over 65% occur once, and the top ten carry over 10%. Lesional scalp punch biopsies and peripheral blood were collected from alopecia areata patients. This sample is drawn from a study of CD8+ T cells in alopecia areata. Across the study: Tofacitinib administration to treated patients was oral, at 5 to 10 mg twice daily. Study-level results: Higher clonality than in normal scalp was seen in lesional scalp, especially alopecia totalis/universalis. When scalp samples are sequenced, resident alphabeta T cells of normal skin are also captured.

This specimen consisted of CD8+ T cells sorted from blood, obtained at week 0. The sequence was collected from a human donor with alopecia areata. V gene TRBV6-6 combines with J gene TRBJ2-4, with D perhaps matching TRBD1 (6 bases). The CDR3 DNA reads TGTGCCAGCAGTTTGCAGGGGCCGGACATTCAGTACTTC. Its translation: CASSLQGPDIQYF.